This T cell receptor beta chain is from a study of OX40 agonist ivuxolimab in advanced cancers. Study-wide context: Patients received ivuxolimab, an agonistic anti-OX40 (CD134) antibody. Every 2 weeks, ivuxolimab was infused into the patients intravenously at between 0.01 and 10 mg/kg. The eligibility criteria allowed prior anti-PD-1, anti-PD-L1 or anti-CTLA-4 therapy, and roughly 39% had some.

This clone was seen just once. Sequencing used immunoSEQ multiplex PCR; TCRdb keeps in-frame clones, though not all of them. The sample lists approximately 92,000 clones, about four fifths occurring once. The V end was cut by 3 bases, the J end by 0 bases, with 12 bases between. CDR1 KGHSH and CDR2 LQKENI come from the germline V gene. The CDR3 contains 17 residues. The source is an adult with an advanced solid tumor such as melanoma, head and neck, liver or kidney cancer. The starting material was CD4+ or CD8+ T cells sorted from blood, obtained in a trial of the OX40 agonist ivuxolimab. The J gene is TRBJ2-6, the V gene TRBV18; the D gene could be TRBD1 or TRBD2 (5 bases each). The CDR3 loop reads CASSPESGTSGANVLTF. In nucleotides, the CDR3 is TGTGCCAGCTCACCTGAGTCGGGGACCTCTGGGGCCAACGTCCTGACTTTC.